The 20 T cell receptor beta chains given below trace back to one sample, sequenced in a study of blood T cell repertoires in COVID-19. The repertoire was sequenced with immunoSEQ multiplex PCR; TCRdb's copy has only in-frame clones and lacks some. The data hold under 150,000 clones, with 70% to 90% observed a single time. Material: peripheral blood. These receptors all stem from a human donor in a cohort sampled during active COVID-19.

Here the CDR3 DNA reads TGTGCCAGCAGCTTAGGAGGGGGGGCGGGAGAGACCCAGTACTTC. It yields the protein CASSLGGGAGETQYF. The gene calls are TRBV11-2 and TRBJ2-5, with a tentative D call TRBD2 (7 bases). V was clipped by 1 base and J by 4 bases, with 13 bases between them. The CDR3 length is 15 residues. Germline lookup yields CDR1 SGHAT and CDR2 FQNNGV.

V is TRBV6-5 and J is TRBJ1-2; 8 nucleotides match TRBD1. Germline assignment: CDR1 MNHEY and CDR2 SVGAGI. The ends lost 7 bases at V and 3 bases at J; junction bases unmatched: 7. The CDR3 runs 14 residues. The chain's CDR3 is CASKPGQGYYGYTF. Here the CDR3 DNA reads TGTGCCAGCAAACCTGGACAGGGATACTATGGCTACACCTTC.

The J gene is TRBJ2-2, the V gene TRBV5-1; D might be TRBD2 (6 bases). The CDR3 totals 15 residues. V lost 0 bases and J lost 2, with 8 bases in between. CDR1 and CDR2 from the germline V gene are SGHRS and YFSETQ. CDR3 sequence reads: CASSLGGGNTGELFF. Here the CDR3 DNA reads TGCGCCAGCAGCTTGGGGGGAGGCAACACCGGGGAGCTGTTTTTT. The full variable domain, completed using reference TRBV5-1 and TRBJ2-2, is KAGVTQTPRYLIKTRGQQVTLSCSPISGHRSVSWYQQTPGQGLQFLFEYFSETQRNKGNFPGRFSGRQFSNSRSEMNVSTLELGDSALYLCASSLGGGNTGELFFGEGSRLTVL.

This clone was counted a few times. CDR3 bases: TGTGCCAGCAGCGCAAGCTTTAGCGGGGGGCGTAGCACCGGGGAGCTGTTTTTT. Amino acid sequence: CASSASFSGGRSTGELFF. This rearrangement joins TRBV13 to TRBJ2-2; 10 positions match TRBD2. CDR3 length: 18 residues. V trimming: 5 bases; J trimming: 4 bases; junction bases outside the gene matches: 13. Looked up from germline, CDR1 is PRHDT and CDR2 is FYEKMQ (reference sequence).

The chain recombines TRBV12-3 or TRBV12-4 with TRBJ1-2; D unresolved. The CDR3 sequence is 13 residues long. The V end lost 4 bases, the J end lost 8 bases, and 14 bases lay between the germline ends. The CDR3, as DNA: TGTGCCAGCAGTTCCGGCTTCGAGGGAGGCTACACCTTC. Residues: CASSSGFEGGYTF.

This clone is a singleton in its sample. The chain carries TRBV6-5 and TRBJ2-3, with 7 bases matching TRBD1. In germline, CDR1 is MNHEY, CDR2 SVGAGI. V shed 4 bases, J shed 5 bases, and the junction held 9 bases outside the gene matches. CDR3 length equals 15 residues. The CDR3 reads CASSSGTALGDTQYF. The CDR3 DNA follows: TGTGCCAGCAGTTCTGGGACAGCGCTTGGAGATACGCAGTATTTT.

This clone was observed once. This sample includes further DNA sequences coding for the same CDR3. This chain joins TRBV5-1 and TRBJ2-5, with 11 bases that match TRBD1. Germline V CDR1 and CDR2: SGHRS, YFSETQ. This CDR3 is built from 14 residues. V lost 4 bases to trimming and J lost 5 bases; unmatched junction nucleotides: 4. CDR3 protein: CASSLGQGGETQYF. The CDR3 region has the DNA TGCGCCAGCAGCCTGGGACAGGGGGGGGAGACCCAGTACTTC.

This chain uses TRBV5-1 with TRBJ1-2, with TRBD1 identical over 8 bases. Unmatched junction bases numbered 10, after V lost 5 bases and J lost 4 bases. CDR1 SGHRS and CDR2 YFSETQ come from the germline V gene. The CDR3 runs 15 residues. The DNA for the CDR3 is TGCGCCAGCAGTTTACCCGCAACAGGGGGCTATGGCTACACCTTC. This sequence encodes CASSLPATGGYGYTF.

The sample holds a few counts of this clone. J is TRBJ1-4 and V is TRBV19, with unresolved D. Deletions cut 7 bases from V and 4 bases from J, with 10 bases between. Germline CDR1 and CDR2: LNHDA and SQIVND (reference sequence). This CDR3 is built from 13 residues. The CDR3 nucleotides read TGTGCCAGTAAGTGGAGGCATAATGAAAAACTGTTTTTT. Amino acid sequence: CASKWRHNEKLFF. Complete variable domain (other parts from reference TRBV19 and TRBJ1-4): DGGITQSPKYLFRKEGQNVTLSCEQNLNHDAMYWYRQDPGQGLRLIYYSQIVNDFQKGDIAEGYSVSREKKESFPLTVTSAQKNPTAFYLCASKWRHNEKLFFGSGTQLSVL.

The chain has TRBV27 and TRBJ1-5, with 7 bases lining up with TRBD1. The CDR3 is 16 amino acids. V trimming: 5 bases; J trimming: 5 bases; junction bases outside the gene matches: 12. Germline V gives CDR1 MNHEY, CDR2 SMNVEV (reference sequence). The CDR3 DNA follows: TGTGCCAGCAGTAAAAGTCGCCGACAGGGCGATCAGCCCCAGCATTTT. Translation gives CASSKSRRQGDQPQHF.

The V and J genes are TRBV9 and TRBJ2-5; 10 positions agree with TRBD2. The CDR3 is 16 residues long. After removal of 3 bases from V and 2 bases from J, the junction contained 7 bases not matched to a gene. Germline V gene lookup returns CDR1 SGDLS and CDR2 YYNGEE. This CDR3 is CASSARSGGVQETQYF. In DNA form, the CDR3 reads TGTGCCAGCAGCGCTAGGAGCGGGGGGGTACAAGAGACCCAGTACTTC.

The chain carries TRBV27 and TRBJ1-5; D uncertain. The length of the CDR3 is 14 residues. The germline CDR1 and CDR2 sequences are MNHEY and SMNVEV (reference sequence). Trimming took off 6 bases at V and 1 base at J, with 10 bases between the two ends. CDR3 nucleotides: TGTGCCAGCAGGCCTCGGGTCAGCAATCAGCCCCAGCATTTT. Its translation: CASRPRVSNQPQHF.

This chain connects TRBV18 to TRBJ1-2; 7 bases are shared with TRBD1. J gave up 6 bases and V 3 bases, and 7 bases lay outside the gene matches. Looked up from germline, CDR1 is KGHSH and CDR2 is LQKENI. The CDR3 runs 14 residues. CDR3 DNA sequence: TGTGCCAGCTCACCCCGCCGGACAGGCGATGGCTACACCTTC. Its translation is CASSPRRTGDGYTF.

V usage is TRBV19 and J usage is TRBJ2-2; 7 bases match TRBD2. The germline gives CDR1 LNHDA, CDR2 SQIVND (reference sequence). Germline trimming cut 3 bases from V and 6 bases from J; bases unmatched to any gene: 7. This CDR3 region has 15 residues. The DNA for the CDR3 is TGTGCCAGTAGTATTAGCGGACTAGGCGCCGGGGAGCTGTTTTTT. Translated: CASSISGLGAGELFF.

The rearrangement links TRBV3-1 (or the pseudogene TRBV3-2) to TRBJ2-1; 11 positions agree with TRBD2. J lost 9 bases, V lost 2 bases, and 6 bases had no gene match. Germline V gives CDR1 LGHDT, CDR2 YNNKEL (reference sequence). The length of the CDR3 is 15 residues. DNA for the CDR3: TGTGCCAGCAGCCAATTTAGCGGGGGGGCCACTGAGCAGTTCTTC. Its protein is CASSQFSGGATEQFF.

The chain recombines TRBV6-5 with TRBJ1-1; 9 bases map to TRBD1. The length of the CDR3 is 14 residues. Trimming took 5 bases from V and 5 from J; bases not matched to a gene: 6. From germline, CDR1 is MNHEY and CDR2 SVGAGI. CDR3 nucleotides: TGTGCCAGCAGTACCCGGGACAGGGTGACTGAAGCTTTCTTT. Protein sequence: CASSTRDRVTEAFF.

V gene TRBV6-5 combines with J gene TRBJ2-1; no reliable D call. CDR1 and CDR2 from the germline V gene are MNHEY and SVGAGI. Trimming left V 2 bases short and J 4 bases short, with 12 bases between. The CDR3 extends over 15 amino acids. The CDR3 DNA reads TGTGCCAGCAGTTACGCGGATTCCGAATACAATGAGCAGTTCTTC. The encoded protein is CASSYADSEYNEQFF.

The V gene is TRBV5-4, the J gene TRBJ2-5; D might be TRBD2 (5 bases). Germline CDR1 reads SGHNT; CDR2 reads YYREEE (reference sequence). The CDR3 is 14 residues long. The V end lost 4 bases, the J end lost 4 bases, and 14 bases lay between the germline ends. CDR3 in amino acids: CASSTSGNGETQYF. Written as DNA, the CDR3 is TGTGCCAGCAGCACATCGGGGAACGGAGAGACCCAGTACTTC.

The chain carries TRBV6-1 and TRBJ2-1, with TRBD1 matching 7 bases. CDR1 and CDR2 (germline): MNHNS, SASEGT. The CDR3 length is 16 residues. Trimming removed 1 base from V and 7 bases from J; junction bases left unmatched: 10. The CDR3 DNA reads TGTGCCAGCAGTGAAGGATACAGGGGCCCGGAGAATGAGCAGTTCTTC. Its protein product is CASSEGYRGPENEQFF.

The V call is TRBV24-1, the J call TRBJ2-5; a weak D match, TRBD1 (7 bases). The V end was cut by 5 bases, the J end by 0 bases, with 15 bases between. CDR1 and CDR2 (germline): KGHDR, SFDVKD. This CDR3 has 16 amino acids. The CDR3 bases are TGTGCCACCAGTGGGGGGAGGACAGGCGACCAAGAGACCCAGTACTTC. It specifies CATSGGRTGDQETQYF.